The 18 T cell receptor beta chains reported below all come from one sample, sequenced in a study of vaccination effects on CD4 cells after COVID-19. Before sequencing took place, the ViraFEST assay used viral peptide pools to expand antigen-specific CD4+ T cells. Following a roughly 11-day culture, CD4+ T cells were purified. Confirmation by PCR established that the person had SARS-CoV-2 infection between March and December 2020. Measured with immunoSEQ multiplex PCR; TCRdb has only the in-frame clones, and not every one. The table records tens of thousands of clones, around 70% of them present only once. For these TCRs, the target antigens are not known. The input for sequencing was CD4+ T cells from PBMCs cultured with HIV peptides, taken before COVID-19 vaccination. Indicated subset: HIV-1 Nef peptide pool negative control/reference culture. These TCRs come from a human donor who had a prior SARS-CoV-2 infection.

The CDR3 region is CASSVDPLGDTQYF. The DNA for the CDR3 is TGTGCCAGCAGCGTTGACCCACTTGGAGATACGCAGTATTTT. This rearrangement joins TRBV6-5 to TRBJ2-3, with D hard to call. V lost 6 bases, J lost 5 bases, and 15 bases lay in between. Germline V gene sequence: CDR1 MNHEY, CDR2 SVGAGI. The CDR3 sequence is 14 residues long.

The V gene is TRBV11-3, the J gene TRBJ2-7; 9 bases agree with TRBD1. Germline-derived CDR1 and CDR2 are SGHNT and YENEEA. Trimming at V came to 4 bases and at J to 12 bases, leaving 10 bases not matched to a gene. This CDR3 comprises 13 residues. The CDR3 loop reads CASSSGTGTPRYF. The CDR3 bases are TGTGCCAGCAGCTCCGGGACAGGGACCCCCCGGTACTTC.

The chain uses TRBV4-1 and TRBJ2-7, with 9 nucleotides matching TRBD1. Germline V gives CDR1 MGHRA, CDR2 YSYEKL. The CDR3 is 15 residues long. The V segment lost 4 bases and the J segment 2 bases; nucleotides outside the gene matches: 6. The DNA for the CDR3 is TGCGCCAGCAGCCTAACAGGGGGCGACACCTACGAGCAGTACTTC. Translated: CASSLTGGDTYEQYF.

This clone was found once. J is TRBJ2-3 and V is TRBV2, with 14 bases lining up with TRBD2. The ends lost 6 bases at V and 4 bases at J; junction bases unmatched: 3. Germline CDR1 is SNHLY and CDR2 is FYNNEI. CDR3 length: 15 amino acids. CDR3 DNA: TGTGCCAGCAGGAGACTAGCGGGGGGGGCAGATACGCAGTATTTT. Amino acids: CASRRLAGGADTQYF.

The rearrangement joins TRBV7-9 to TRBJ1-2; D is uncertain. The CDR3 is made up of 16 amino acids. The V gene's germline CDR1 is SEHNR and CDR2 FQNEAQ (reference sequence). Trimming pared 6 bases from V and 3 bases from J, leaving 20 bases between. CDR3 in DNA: TGTGCCAGCAGTTACTCACCCCTGGGGTGGGACTATGGCTACACCTTC. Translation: CASSYSPLGWDYGYTF.

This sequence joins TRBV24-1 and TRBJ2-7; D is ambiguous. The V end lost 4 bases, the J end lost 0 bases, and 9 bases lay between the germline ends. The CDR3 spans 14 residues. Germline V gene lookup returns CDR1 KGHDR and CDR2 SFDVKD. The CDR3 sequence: CATSESRSSYEQYF. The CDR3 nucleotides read TGTGCCACCAGTGAGTCCAGGAGCTCCTACGAGCAGTACTTC.

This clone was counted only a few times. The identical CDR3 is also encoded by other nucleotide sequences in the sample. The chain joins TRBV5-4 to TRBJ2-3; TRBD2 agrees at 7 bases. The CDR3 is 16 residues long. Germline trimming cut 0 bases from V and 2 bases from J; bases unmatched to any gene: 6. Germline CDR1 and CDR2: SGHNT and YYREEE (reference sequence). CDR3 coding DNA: TGTGCCAGCAGCTTGGGGGCGGGAGTATCCACAGATACGCAGTATTTT. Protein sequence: CASSLGAGVSTDTQYF.

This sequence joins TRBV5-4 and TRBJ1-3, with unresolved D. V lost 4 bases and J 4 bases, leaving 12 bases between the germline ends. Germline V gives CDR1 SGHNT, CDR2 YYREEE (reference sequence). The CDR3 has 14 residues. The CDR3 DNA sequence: TGTGCCAGCAGCCCGGTGGGGAACGGAAACACCATATATTTT. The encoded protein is CASSPVGNGNTIYF.

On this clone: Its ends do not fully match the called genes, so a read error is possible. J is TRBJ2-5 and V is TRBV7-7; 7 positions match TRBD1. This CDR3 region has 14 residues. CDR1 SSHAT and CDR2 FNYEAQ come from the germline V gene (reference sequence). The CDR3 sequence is CASSQGQPGETQYF. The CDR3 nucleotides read TGTGCTAGCAGCCAGGGACAGCCCGGGGAGACCCAGTACTTC.

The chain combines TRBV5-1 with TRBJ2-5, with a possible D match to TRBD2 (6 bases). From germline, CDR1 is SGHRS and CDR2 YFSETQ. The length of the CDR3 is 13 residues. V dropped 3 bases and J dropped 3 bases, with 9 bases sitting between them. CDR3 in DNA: TGCGCCAGCAGCTCATTAGCGGAAGAGACCCAGTACTTC. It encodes CASSSLAEETQYF.

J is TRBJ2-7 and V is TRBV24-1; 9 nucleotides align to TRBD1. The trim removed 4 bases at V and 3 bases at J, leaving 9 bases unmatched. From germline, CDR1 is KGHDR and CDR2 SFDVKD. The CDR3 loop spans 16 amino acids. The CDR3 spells CATSDHPGQGGYEQYF. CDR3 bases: TGTGCCACCAGTGACCATCCGGGACAGGGTGGCTACGAGCAGTACTTC.

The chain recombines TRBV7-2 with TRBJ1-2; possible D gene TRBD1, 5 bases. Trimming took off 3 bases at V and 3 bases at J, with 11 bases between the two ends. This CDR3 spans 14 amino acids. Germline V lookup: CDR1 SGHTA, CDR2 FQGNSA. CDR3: CASSLGGTYYGYTF. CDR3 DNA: TGTGCCAGCAGCTTGGGGGGGACCTACTATGGCTACACCTTC. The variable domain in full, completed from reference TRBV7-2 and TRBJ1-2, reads GAGVSQSPSNKVTEKGKDVELRCDPISGHTALYWYRQSLGQGLEFLIYFQGNSAPDKSGLPSDRFSAERTGGSVSTLTIQRTQQEDSAVYLCASSLGGTYYGYTFGSGTRLTVV.

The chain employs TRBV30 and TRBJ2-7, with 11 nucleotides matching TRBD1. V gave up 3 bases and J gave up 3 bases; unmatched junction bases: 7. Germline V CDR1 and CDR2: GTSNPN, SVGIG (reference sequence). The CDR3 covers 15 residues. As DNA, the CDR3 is TGTGCCTGGAGGGGAGGGGGGACAGGGGGCTACGAGCAGTACTTC. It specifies CAWRGGGTGGYEQYF.

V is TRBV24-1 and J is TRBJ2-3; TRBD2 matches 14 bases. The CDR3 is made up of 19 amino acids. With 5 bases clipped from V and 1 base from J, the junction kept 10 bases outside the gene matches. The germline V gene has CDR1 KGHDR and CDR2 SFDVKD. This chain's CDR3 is CATSVGLAGEWSGTDTQYF. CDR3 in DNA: TGTGCCACCAGTGTGGGACTAGCGGGGGAGTGGTCGGGCACAGATACGCAGTATTTT.

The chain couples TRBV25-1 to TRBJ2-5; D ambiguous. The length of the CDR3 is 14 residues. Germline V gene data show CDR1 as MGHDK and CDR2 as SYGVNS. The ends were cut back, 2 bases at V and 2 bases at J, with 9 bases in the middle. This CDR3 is CASSERLRQETQYF. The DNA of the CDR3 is TGTGCCAGCAGTGAACGACTGAGACAAGAGACCCAGTACTTC. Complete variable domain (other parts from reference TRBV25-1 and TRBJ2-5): EADIYQTPRYLVIGTGKKITLECSQTMGHDKMYWYQQDPGMELHLIHYSYGVNSTEKGDLSSESTVSRIRTEHFPLTLESARPSHTSQYLCASSERLRQETQYFGPGTRLLVL.

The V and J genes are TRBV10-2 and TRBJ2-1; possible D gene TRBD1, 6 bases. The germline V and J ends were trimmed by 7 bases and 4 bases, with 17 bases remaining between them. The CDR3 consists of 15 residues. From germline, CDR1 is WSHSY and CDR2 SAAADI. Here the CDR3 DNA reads TGCGCCAGCACCCAGGGGTCGCAGGGGTACAATGAGCAGTTCTTC. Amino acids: CASTQGSQGYNEQFF.

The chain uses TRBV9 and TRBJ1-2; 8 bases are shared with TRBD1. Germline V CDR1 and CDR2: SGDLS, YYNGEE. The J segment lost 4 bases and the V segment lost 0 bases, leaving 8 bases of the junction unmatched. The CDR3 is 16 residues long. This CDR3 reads CASSVAPGGSTYGYTF. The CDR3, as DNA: TGTGCCAGCAGCGTAGCTCCAGGGGGCAGTACCTATGGCTACACCTTC. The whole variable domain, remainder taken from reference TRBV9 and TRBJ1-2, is DSGVTQTPKHLITATGQRVTLRCSPRSGDLSVYWYQQSLDQGLQFLIQYYNGEERAKGNILERFSAQQFPDLHSELNLSSLELGDSALYFCASSVAPGGSTYGYTFGSGTRLTVV.

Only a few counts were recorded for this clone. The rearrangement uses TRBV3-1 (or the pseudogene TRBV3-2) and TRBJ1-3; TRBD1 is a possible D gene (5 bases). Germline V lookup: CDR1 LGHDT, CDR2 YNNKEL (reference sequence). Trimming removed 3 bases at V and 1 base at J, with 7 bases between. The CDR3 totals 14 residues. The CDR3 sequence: CASSQAGSGNTIYF. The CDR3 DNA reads TGTGCCAGCAGCCAGGCAGGGTCTGGAAACACCATATATTTT.